This T cell receptor (beta chain) was identified in a study of OX40 agonist ivuxolimab in advanced cancers. The V segment lost 0 bases and the J segment 6 bases; nucleotides outside the gene matches: 5. CDR3 length equals 15 residues. Looked up from germline, CDR1 is WSHSY and CDR2 is SAAADI. The method was immunoSEQ multiplex PCR; TCRdb's version includes in-frame clones alone and lacks a portion of them. The data show about 69,000 clones, about nine tenths seen once. The sample consisted of CD4+ or CD8+ T cells sorted from blood, taken in a trial of the OX40 agonist ivuxolimab. J is TRBJ2-1 and V is TRBV10-2; 7 bases line up with TRBD2. This sequence was found in an adult with an advanced solid tumor such as melanoma, head and neck, liver or kidney cancer. The CDR3 loop reads CASSESPSGANEQFF. In DNA, the CDR3 is TGCGCCAGCAGTGAGTCGCCTAGCGGTGCCAATGAGCAGTTCTTC.